Listed below are T cell receptor beta chains from one sample, sequenced in a study of shared clonotypes between healthy human individuals. Data came from immunoSEQ multiplex PCR; TCRdb stores just in-frame clones and leaves some out. The sample lists about 1 million clones, about 75% seen once, with about 1.5% in the top ten. Sequenced: memory CD4+ T cells sorted from blood. The receptors originated from a man aged 18 to 35 in good health. CDR3s include the opening cysteine and the closing phenylalanine or tryptophan. D genes are given only for firm matches. The size field is filled for only some rows; it gives once, few, many or a size class.

d_gene | j_gene | len | abundance | v_gene | CDR3nt | CDR3aa
. | TRBJ2-5 | 14 | . | TRBV5-5 | TGTGCCAGCAGCTTGGGTCTCCCCCAAGAGACCCAGTACTTC | CASSLGLPQETQYF
TRBD1 | TRBJ2-3 | 16 | . | TRBV18 | TGTGCCAGCTCACTACAGGGGGCCCTTACCACAGATACGCAGTATTTT | CASSLQGALTTDTQYF
. | TRBJ1-4 | 15 | . | TRBV5-8 | TGTGCCAGCAGCCCGGGCGGCTCCACTAATGAAAAACTGTTTTTT | CASSPGGSTNEKLFF
. | TRBJ2-7 | 14 | . | TRBV5-1 | TGCGCCAGCAGCCTAACGGGGGGCATGTACGAGCAGTACTTC | CASSLTGGMYEQYF
TRBD2 | TRBJ2-5 | 15 | . | TRBV5-1 | TGCGCCAGCAGCGGCACTGCGGGGGGGATTGAGACCCAGTACTTC | CASSGTAGGIETQYF
TRBD2 | TRBJ2-3 | 17 | many | TRBV9 | TGTGCCAGCAGCGTAGCGTTTGGCGGGAGGGCCGAGAATACGCAGTATTTT | CASSVAFGGRAENTQYF
TRBD2 | TRBJ2-1 | 17 | once | TRBV11-2 | TGTGCCAGCAGCTTAACAAACCCTAGCGGGAGGATCAATGAGCAGTTCTTC | CASSLTNPSGRINEQFF
. | TRBJ1-1 | 14 | . | TRBV4-3 | TGCGCCAGCAGCCAAGAAAGGGCGGGCACTGAAGCTTTCTTT | CASSQERAGTEAFF
TRBD2 | TRBJ2-1 | 15 | . | TRBV6-5 | TGTGCCAGCAGTCCAGGACTAGTAGGGGTCAATGAGCAGTTCTTC | CASSPGLVGVNEQFF
. | TRBJ2-7 | 16 | . | TRBV7-9 | TGTGCCAGCAGCCGGTCGACGGGGCGGGGCTCCTACGAGCAGTACTTC | CASSRSTGRGSYEQYF
TRBD1 | TRBJ2-7 | 14 | . | TRBV18 | TGTGCCAGCTCACCGGACAGGAGCTCCTACGAGCAGTACTTC | CASSPDRSSYEQYF
. | TRBJ2-1 | 14 | . | TRBV5-1 | TGCGCCAGCAGTAGGGGTGGGGCCTACAATGAGCAGTTCTTC | CASSRGGAYNEQFF
. | TRBJ1-4 | 13 | . | TRBV5-5 | TGTGCCAGCAGCTTGGATCCGGGACAACGACTGTTTTTT | CASSLDPGQRLFF
TRBD2 | TRBJ2-1 | 15 | . | TRBV29-1 | TGCAGCGTTTCCCCCCGGGCGGGAGTGTCAAATGAGCAGTTCTTC | CSVSPRAGVSNEQFF
. | TRBJ2-3 | 15 | . | TRBV29-1 | TGCAGCGTTGAAGAAGCAAGCGGAAAGACAGATACGCAGTATTTT | CSVEEASGKTDTQYF
TRBD1 | TRBJ1-2 | 15 | . | TRBV7-2 | TGTGCCAGCAGACCCCCGGGACAGGGACACTATGGCTACACCTTC | CASRPPGQGHYGYTF
TRBD1 | TRBJ1-1 | 13 | once | TRBV29-1 | TGCAGCGGCCGAGCACAGGGGAGCACTGAAGCTTTCTTT | CSGRAQGSTEAFF
. | TRBJ1-1 | 15 | . | TRBV5-1 | TGCGCCAGCAGCTTGGAAGGGGCGGTGAGCACTGAAGCTTTCTTT | CASSLEGAVSTEAFF
. | TRBJ2-7 | 14 | . | TRBV5-4 | TGTGCCAGCAGCTTAGGACGGACCTCCTACGAGCAGTACTTC | CASSLGRTSYEQYF
TRBD1 | TRBJ2-6 | 18 | . | TRBV6-1 | TGTGCCAGCAGTGAAGCAACGGGACAGTCTAATGGGGCCAACGTCCTGACTTTC | CASSEATGQSNGANVLTF
TRBD1 | TRBJ2-3 | 15 | . | TRBV5-4 | TGTGCCAGCAGCCTCGACAGGGCGAGCACAGATACGCAGTATTTT | CASSLDRASTDTQYF
. | TRBJ2-5 | 12 | few | TRBV29-1 | TGCAGCGCCCAACAGGTGGGCGAGACCCAGTACTTC | CSAQQVGETQYF
TRBD1 | TRBJ2-7 | 14 | . | TRBV2 | TGTGCCAGCAGACCTAGGACAGGAGTTTACGAGCAGTACTTC | CASRPRTGVYEQYF
TRBD1 | TRBJ1-4 | 15 | . | TRBV11-2 | TGTGCCAGCACGGGACAGGGCTTTTCTAATGAAAAACTGTTTTTT | CASTGQGFSNEKLFF
. | TRBJ2-7 | 14 | . | TRBV7-2 | TGTGCCAGCAGCCCCGGGCGGATCTCCTACGAGCAGTACTTC | CASSPGRISYEQYF
. | TRBJ2-3 | 14 | . | TRBV28 | TGTGCCACCCTAAATTCAGCGGGCACAGATACGCAGTATTTT | CATLNSAGTDTQYF
TRBD1 | TRBJ1-4 | 14 | . | TRBV19 | TGTGCCAGTACCACGGGGACAGGGGGCGAAAAACTGTTTTTT | CASTTGTGGEKLFF
. | TRBJ2-1 | 14 | . | TRBV6-5 | TGTGCCAGCAGGGGACTTCCCCCTCCGTATGAGCAGTTCTTC | CASRGLPPPYEQFF
. | TRBJ2-1 | 11 | . | TRBV2 | TGTGCCAGCAGTCGGACGGGTGAGCAGTTCTTC | CASSRTGEQFF
. | TRBJ2-7 | 10 | many | TRBV6-1 | TGTGCCAGCAGGGAGGAAACACAGTACTTC | CASREETQYF
TRBD1 | TRBJ1-5 | 15 | . | TRBV7-2 | TGTGCCAGCAGCTTAGTGGGACAGAGTCATCAGCCCCAGCATTTT | CASSLVGQSHQPQHF
TRBD2 | TRBJ2-5 | 14 | . | TRBV19 | TGTGCCAGTTCACTAGCGGGAGGCGTGGAGACCCAGTACTTC | CASSLAGGVETQYF
. | TRBJ1-6 | 16 | few | TRBV5-1 | TGCGCCAGCAGCTTACAACCACAGGGTTTGGATTCACCCCTCCACTTT | CASSLQPQGLDSPLHF
TRBD2 | TRBJ2-2 | 16 | . | TRBV6-5 | TGTGCCAGCAGTTGGACTAGCGGGAGTGGAGGCGGGGAGCTGTTTTTT | CASSWTSGSGGGELFF
. | TRBJ1-5 | 18 | few | TRBV5-8 | TGTGCCAGCATCCCCCGACGGACGGGGTTGAGTGGAAATCAGCCCCAGCATTTT | CASIPRRTGLSGNQPQHF
. | TRBJ2-1 | 12 | . | TRBV30 | TGTGCCTGGAGTGTACTAGGCAATGAGCAGTTCTTC | CAWSVLGNEQFF
TRBD1 | TRBJ2-7 | 15 | . | TRBV4-2 | TGTGCCAGCAGCCAACCTTTGACAGGGCAGGACGAGCAGTACTTC | CASSQPLTGQDEQYF
. | TRBJ2-2 | 13 | . | TRBV6-6 | TGTGCCAGCAGTTCCTTTAACCCCGGGGAGCTGTTTTTT | CASSSFNPGELFF
TRBD1 | TRBJ1-2 | 14 | . | TRBV28 | TGTGCCAGCAGACCGGACAGGGCGGGCTATGGCTACACCTTC | CASRPDRAGYGYTF
. | TRBJ2-2 | 16 | . | TRBV18 | TGTGCCAGCTCACCGGGACTCCCCGAGGTCACCGGGGAGCTGTTTTTT | CASSPGLPEVTGELFF
. | TRBJ1-4 | 14 | . | TRBV5-1 | TGCGCCAGCAGCTCGACAGCCGAAAATGAAAAACTGTTTTTT | CASSSTAENEKLFF
. | TRBJ2-1 | 11 | . | TRBV5-8 | TGTGCCAGCAGCTTGGTAGGGGACCAGTTCTTC | CASSLVGDQFF
. | TRBJ1-1 | 12 | . | TRBV6-5 | TGTGCCAGCAGGCCCGGGGGAGCTGAAGCTTTCTTT | CASRPGGAEAFF
. | TRBJ1-1 | 18 | few | TRBV21-1 | TGTGCCAGCAGCAATACTCCGACTATGCAGGGATGTGGGGATGAAGCTTTCTTT | CASSNTPTMQGCGDEAFF
. | TRBJ1-6 | 15 | . | TRBV4-1 | TGCGCCAGCAGCCAAGACAGGGGTTTGGGTTCACCCCTCCACTTT | CASSQDRGLGSPLHF
. | TRBJ1-3 | 17 | . | TRBV5-4 | TGTGCCAGCAGCTTGGGTGGGCCGGGGAACTCTGGAAACACCATATATTTT | CASSLGGPGNSGNTIYF
TRBD1 | TRBJ1-5 | 12 | few | TRBV2 | TGTGCCAGCAGCACACAGGGGAGGCCCCAGCATTTT | CASSTQGRPQHF
TRBD1 | TRBJ1-1 | 15 | . | TRBV7-9 | TGTGCCAGCAGCTTTTCAGGACAGGGGGCAACTGAAGCTTTCTTT | CASSFSGQGATEAFF
. | TRBJ2-1 | 13 | few | TRBV19 | TGTGCCAGTAGTCCTTCTACCATGCCTGAGCAGTTCTTC | CASSPSTMPEQFF
. | TRBJ2-5 | 14 | . | TRBV6-6 | TGTGCCAGCAGTTTCTTACAGGGAGGAGAGACCCAGTACTTC | CASSFLQGGETQYF
TRBD2 | TRBJ2-3 | 14 | few | TRBV5-1 | TGCGCCAGCAGCCCCCGGACTAGCCCAGATACGCAGTATTTT | CASSPRTSPDTQYF
TRBD2 | TRBJ2-5 | 16 | . | TRBV15 | TGTGCCACCAGCAGAGCCGGGGTAGCGGGGCAAGAGACCCAGTACTTC | CATSRAGVAGQETQYF
. | TRBJ2-3 | 16 | few | TRBV10-2 | TGCGCCAGCAGTCCGTATTTCGACGGTCGCACAGATACGCAGTATTTT | CASSPYFDGRTDTQYF
. | TRBJ1-6 | 17 | . | TRBV5-6 | TGTGCCAGCAGCTTGATGACAGCCCCACGAGGGGATTCACCCCTCCACTTT | CASSLMTAPRGDSPLHF
. | TRBJ1-6 | 14 | . | TRBV5-4 | TGTGCCAGCAGCTTGGTTGGTTCTGGTTCACCCCTCCACTTT | CASSLVGSGSPLHF